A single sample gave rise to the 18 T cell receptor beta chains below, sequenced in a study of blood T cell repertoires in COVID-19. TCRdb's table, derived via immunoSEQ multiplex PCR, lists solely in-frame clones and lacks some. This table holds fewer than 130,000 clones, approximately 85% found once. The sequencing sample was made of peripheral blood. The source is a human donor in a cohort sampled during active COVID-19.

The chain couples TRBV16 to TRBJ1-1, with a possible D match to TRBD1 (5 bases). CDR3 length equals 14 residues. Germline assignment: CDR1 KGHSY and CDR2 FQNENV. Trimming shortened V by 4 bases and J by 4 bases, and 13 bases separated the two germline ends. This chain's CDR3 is CASSPHGGSTEAFF. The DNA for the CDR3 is TGTGCCAGCAGCCCACATGGGGGGAGCACTGAAGCTTTCTTT.

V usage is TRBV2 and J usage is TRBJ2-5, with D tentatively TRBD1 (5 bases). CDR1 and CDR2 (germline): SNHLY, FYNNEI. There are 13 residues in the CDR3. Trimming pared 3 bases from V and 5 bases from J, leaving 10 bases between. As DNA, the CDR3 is TGTGCCAGCAGTGACGACAGTCAGGAGACCCAGTACTTC. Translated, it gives CASSDDSQETQYF. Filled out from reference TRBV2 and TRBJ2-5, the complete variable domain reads EPEVTQTPSHQVTQMGQEVILRCVPISNHLYFYWYRQILGQKVEFLVSFYNNEISEKSEIFDDQFSVERPDGSNFTLKIRSTKLEDSAMYFCASSDDSQETQYFGPGTRLLVL.

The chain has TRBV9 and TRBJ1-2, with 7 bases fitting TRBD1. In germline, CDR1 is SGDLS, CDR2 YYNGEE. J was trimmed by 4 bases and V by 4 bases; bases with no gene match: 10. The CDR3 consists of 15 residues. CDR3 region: CASSPRDSLSYGYTF. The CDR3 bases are TGTGCCAGCAGCCCCCGGGACAGCCTTTCCTATGGCTACACCTTC.

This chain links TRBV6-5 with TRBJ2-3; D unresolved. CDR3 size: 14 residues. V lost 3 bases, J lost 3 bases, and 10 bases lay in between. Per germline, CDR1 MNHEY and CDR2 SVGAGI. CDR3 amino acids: CASSYSEETDTQYF. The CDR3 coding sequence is TGTGCCAGCAGTTATAGTGAGGAAACAGATACGCAGTATTTT.

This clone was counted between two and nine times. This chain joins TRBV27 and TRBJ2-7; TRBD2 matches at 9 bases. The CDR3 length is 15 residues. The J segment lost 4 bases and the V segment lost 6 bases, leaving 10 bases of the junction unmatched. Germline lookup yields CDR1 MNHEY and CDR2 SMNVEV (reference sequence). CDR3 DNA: TGTGCCAGCAGGTACCTAGCGGGGAGCCCTTACGAGCAGTACTTC. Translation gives CASRYLAGSPYEQYF.

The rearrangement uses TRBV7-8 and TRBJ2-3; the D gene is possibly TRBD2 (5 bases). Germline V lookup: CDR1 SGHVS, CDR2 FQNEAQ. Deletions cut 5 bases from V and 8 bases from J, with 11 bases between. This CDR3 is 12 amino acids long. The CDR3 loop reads CASSQLEGTQYF. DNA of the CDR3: TGTGCCAGCAGCCAACTAGAGGGTACGCAGTATTTT.

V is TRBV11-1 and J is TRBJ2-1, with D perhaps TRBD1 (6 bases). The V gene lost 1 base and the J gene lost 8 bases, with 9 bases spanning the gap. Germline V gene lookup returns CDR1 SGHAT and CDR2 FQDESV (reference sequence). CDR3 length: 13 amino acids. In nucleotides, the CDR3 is TGTGCCAGCAGCTTAGACAGGGAAGATGAGCAGTTCTTC. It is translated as CASSLDREDEQFF.

The CDR3 coding sequence is TGTGCCAGTAGTAATAGCGGGGCCTCCTACGAGCAGTACTTC. This translates into CASSNSGASYEQYF. The genes are TRBV19 and TRBJ2-7; TRBD2 agrees at 8 bases. Germline V gene data show CDR1 as LNHDA and CDR2 as SQIVND (reference sequence). The CDR3 contains 14 residues. V shed 4 bases and J 0 bases; nucleotides not matched to a gene: 2.

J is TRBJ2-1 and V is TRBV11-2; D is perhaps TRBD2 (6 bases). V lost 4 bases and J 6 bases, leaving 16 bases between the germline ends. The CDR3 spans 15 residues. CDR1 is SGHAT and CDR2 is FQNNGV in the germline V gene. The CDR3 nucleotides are TGTGCCAGCAGCTCAAGACTAGGGGTATCCAATGAGCAGTTCTTC. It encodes CASSSRLGVSNEQFF.

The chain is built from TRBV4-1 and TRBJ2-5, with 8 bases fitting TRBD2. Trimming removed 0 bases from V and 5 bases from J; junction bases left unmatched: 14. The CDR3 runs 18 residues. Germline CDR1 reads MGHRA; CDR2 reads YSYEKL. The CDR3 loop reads CASSQDREREWVDETQYF. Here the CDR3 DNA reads TGCGCCAGCAGCCAAGATCGGGAGCGGGAGTGGGTTGACGAGACCCAGTACTTC.

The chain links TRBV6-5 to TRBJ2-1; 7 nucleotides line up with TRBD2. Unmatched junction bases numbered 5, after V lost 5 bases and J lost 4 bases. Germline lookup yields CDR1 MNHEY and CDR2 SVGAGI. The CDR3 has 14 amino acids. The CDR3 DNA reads TGTGCCAGCAGTAGACTAGCAGAATACAATGAGCAGTTCTTC. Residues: CASSRLAEYNEQFF.

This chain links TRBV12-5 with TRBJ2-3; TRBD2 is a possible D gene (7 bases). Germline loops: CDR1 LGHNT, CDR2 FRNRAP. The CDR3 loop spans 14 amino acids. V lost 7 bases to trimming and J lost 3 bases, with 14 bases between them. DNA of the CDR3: TGTGCTAGTGAGAGGGGGGGAGGGACAGATACGCAGTATTTT. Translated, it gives CASERGGGTDTQYF.

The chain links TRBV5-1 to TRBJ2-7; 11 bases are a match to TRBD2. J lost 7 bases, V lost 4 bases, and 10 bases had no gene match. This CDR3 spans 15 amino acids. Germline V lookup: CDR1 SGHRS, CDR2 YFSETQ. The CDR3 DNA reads TGCGCCAGCAGCCCACCTAGCGGGGGGCCGGGGGAGCAGTACTTC. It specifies CASSPPSGGPGEQYF.

The CDR3 here is CASSLRLAGGTDTQYF. The CDR3 nucleotides are TGTGCCAGCAGTCTTCGACTAGCGGGGGGCACAGATACGCAGTATTTT. The chain employs TRBV27 and TRBJ2-3; TRBD2 matches 12 bases. Trimming cost V 5 bases and J 1 base; bases outside gene matches: 4. This CDR3 has 16 amino acids. The V gene's germline CDR1 is MNHEY and CDR2 SMNVEV (reference sequence).

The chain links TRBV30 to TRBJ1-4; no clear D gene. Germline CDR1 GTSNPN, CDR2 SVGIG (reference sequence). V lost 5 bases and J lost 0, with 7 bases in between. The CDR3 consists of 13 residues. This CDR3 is CAWHGATNEKLFF. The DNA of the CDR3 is TGTGCCTGGCACGGTGCAACTAATGAAAAACTGTTTTTT.

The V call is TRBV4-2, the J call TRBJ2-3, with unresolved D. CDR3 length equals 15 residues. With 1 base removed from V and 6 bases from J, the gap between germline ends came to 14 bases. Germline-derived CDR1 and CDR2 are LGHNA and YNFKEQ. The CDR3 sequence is CASSQAARGWDTQYF. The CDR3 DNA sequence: TGTGCCAGCAGCCAAGCCGCGCGAGGATGGGATACGCAGTATTTT.

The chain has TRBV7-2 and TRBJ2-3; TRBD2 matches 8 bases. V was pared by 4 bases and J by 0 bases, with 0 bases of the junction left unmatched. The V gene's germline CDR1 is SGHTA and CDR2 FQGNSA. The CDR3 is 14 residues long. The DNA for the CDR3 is TGTGCCAGCAGCTCTAGCGGGAGCACAGATACGCAGTATTTT. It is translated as CASSSSGSTDTQYF.

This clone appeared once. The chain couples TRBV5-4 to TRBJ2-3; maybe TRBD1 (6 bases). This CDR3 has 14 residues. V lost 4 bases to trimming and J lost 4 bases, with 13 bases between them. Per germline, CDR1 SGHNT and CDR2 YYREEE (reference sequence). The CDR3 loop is CASSPRTVPDTQYF. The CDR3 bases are TGTGCCAGCAGCCCGAGGACAGTCCCAGATACGCAGTATTTT.